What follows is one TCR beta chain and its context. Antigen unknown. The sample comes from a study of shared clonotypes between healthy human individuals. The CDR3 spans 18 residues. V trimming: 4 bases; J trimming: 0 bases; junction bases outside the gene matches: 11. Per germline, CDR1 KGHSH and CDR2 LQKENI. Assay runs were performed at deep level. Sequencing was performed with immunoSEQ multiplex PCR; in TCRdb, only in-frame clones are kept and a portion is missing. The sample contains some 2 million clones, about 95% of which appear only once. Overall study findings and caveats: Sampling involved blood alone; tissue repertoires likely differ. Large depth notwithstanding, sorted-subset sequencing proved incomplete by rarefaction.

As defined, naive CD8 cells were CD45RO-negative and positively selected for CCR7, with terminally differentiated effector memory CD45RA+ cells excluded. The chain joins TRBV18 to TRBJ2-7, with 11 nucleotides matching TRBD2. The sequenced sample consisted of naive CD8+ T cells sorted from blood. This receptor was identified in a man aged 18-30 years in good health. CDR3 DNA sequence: TGTGCCAGCTCACTAGAAGGTGCTACTAGCGGGAGCTCCTACGAGCAGTACTTC. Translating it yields CASSLEGATSGSSYEQYF.